This T cell receptor (beta chain) was documented in a study of T cell responses to AZD1222 COVID-19 vaccine. Measured with immunoSEQ multiplex PCR; TCRdb has only the in-frame clones, and not every one. The profile shows tens of thousands of clones, roughly nine tenths of them singletons. Pooling of second doses given at about 4 or about 12 weeks was done. V dropped 5 bases and J dropped 0 bases, with 14 bases sitting between them. Germline V gene sequence: CDR1 LNHNV, CDR2 YYDKDF (reference sequence). The CDR3 has 16 residues. This rearrangement joins TRBV15 to TRBJ1-5; D is perhaps TRBD1 (5 bases). This receptor was taken from an adult who received the AZD1222 COVID-19 vaccine. Sequenced here: peripheral blood, sampled 28 days after the second AZD1222 dose. CDR3 in DNA: TGTGCCACCAGCCGCCCGGGGGGGTATAGCAATCAGCCCCAGCATTTT. Its protein is CATSRPGGYSNQPQHF.